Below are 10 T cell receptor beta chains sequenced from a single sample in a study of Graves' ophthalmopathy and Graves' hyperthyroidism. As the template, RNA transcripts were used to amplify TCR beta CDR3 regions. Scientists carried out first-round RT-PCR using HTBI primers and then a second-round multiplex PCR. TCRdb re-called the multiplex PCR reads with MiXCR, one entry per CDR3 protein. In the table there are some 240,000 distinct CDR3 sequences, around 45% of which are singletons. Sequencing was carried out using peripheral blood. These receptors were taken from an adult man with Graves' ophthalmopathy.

The CDR3, as DNA: TGCGCCAGCAGGCCCGGGGCAGGGTCGTACTATGGCTACACCTTC. Protein product: CASRPGAGSYYGYTF. The V gene is TRBV10-2, the J gene TRBJ1-2; weak D call: TRBD1 (5 bases). Per the germline V gene, CDR1 is WSHSY and CDR2 is SAAADI. Trimming cost V 6 bases and J 3 bases, with 17 bases left between them. The CDR3 covers 15 residues.

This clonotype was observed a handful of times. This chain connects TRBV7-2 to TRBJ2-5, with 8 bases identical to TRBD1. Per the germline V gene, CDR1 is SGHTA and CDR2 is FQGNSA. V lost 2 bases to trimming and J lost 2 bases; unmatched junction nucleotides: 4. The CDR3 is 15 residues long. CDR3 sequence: CASSLTGGLQETQYF. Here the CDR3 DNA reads TGTGCCAGCAGCTTAACAGGGGGGCTGCAAGAGACCCAGTACTTC.

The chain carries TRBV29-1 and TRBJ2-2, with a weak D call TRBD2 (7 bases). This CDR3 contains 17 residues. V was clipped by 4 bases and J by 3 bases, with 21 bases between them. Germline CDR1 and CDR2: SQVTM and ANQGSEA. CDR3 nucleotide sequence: TGCAGCGTTGGGGCTGGGGGCCGGGGGGCGTACACCGGGGAGCTGTTTTTT. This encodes CSVGAGGRGAYTGELFF.

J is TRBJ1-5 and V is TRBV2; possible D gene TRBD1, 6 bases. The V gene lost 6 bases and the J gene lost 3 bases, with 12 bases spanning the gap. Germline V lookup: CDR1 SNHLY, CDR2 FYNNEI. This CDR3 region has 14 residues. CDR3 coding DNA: TGTGCCAGCAGCATGGACAGTTTCAATCAGCCCCAGCATTTT. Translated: CASSMDSFNQPQHF.

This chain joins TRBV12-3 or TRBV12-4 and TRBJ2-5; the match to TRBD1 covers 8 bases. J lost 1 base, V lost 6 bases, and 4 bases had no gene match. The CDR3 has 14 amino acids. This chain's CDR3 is CASSITGGQETQYF. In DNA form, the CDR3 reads TGTGCCAGCAGCATTACAGGGGGCCAAGAGACCCAGTACTTC.

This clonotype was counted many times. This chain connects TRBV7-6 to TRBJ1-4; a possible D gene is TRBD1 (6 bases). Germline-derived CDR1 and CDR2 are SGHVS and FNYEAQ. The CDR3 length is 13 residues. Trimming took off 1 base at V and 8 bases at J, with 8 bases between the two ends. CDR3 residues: CASSLEGGEKLFF. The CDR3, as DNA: TGTGCCAGCAGCTTAGAAGGGGGAGAAAAACTGTTTTTT. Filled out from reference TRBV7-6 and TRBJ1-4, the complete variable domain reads GAGVSQSPRYKVTKRGQDVALRCDPISGHVSLYWYRQALGQGPEFLTYFNYEAQQDKSGLPNDRFSAERPEGSISTLTIQRTEQRDSAMYRCASSLEGGEKLFFGSGTQLSVL.

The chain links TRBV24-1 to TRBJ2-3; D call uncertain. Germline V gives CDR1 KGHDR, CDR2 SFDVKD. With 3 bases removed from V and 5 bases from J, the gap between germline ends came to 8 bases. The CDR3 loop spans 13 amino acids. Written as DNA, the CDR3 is TGTGCCACCAGTGATACAAGTGAAGATACGCAGTATTTT. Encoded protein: CATSDTSEDTQYF.

The CDR3 protein is CSVEEGVAENTGELFF. CDR3 nucleotide sequence: TGCAGCGTTGAAGAAGGGGTAGCGGAGAACACCGGGGAGCTGTTTTTT. This sequence joins TRBV29-1 and TRBJ2-2; D possibly corresponds to TRBD2 (6 bases). The CDR3 loop spans 16 amino acids. V lost 0 bases to trimming and J lost 1 base, with 12 bases between them. Germline V gene sequence: CDR1 SQVTM, CDR2 ANQGSEA.

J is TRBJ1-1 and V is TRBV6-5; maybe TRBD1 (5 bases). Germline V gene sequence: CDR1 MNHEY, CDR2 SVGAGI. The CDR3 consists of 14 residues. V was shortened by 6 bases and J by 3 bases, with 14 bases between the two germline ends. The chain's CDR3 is CASSAAWGDTEAFF. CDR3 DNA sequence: TGTGCCAGCAGCGCGGCCTGGGGCGACACTGAAGCTTTCTTT.

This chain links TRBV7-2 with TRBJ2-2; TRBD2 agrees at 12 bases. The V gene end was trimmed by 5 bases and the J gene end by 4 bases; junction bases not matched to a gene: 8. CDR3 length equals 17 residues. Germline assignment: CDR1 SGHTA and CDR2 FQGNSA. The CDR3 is CASSPGLAGLSTGELFF. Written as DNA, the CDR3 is TGTGCCAGCAGCCCCGGACTAGCGGGGCTGAGCACCGGGGAGCTGTTTTTT.